This T cell receptor beta chain was obtained from a study of blood T cells in healthy people across ages. Isolated PBMCs totaled at least 6.5 million in each sample. Samples each yielded at least 6 micrograms of total RNA. Findings and caveats of the study: Because sorting was not performed, PBMCs prevented conclusive naive versus antigen-experienced comparison. Estimates of total diversity, which came from one million sequenced T cells, were considered to be underestimates.

Next came a second PCR, run for about 7 to 12 cycles, which used a sample-barcoded 5' primer along with a J-beta primer mix. TCRdb reprocessed the 5' RACE reads via MiXCR and lists one record per CDR3 protein. The table lists about 700,000 distinct CDR3 sequences, roughly 32% of them singletons. V lost 5 bases to trimming and J lost 12 bases; unmatched junction nucleotides: 11. The CDR3 covers 14 residues. Germline V gene lookup returns CDR1 DFQATT and CDR2 SNEGSKA (reference sequence). As regards this clonotype: Its target is not known.

This clonotype was obtained from a woman aged 80 or over in good health. The sequenced material came from blood. The chain combines TRBV20-1 with TRBJ1-4; 11 bases line up with TRBD1. Here the CDR3 reads CSAGTGGTRTELFF. In DNA, the CDR3 is TGCAGTGCTGGGACAGGGGGGACTCGAACTGAACTGTTTTTT.